The present T cell receptor (beta chain) was sequenced within a study of memory CD4+ T cells and cytomegalovirus serostatus. Points from the study as a whole: The CMV-associated TCR signature appears largely within the CD4+ memory repertoire.

Per the original data handling: After removing out-of-frame reads, 2,204,828 distinct TCRbeta sequences remained. Profiled with immunoSEQ multiplex PCR; TCRdb holds only in-frame clones, not every one. V, J and clone size derive from that table, while D and trimming were established from the DNA sequence. Found here are 50,000 to 60,000 clones, around four fifths of them singletons; the top ten hold 2%. Note on this clone: Its specificity is unknown.

CDR1 and CDR2 (germline): SGHNT, YYREEE (reference sequence). The CDR3 contains 14 residues. V shed 0 bases, J shed 4 bases, and the junction held 1 base outside the gene matches. The sort gate was single viable CD3+CD4+CD8-CD45RO+ cells for memory CD4+ T cells. The origin of this receptor is an adult in good health and CMV-seropositive. Sequencing was carried out using memory CD4+ T cells from blood. The chain uses TRBV5-4 and TRBJ1-2; 9 nucleotides agree with TRBD1. The CDR3 coding sequence is TGTGCCAGCAGCTTGGGGACAGGGGCCTATGGCTACACCTTC. Translated, it gives CASSLGTGAYGYTF.